This T cell receptor (beta chain) is drawn from a study of regulatory T cells in long-lasting Graves disease. There are a few counts of this clonotype. Specified time point: persistent/refractory GD, antithyroid drugs over 5 years with positive TRAb. Following extraction of RNA from PBMCs, that RNA was used to make the TCR library. Sequencing libraries for TCR beta were prepared with iRepertoire HTBI primers and Arm-PCR of CDR3 regions. TCRdb fed the multiplex PCR reads into MiXCR, producing one record per CDR3 protein. The sample comprises some 430,000 distinct CDR3 sequences, about a fifth of which are singletons, and 6.5% to 9% rests with the top ten. The CDR3 totals 15 residues. Germline CDR1 SGHTA, CDR2 FQGNSA. V shed 2 bases and J shed 2 bases, with 12 bases lying between them.

This clonotype originated in a female donor with Graves disease. The starting material was peripheral blood mononuclear cells (PBMCs), obtained when the disease was refractory, from a patient treated with antithyroid drugs. J is TRBJ1-1 and V is TRBV7-2; D is possibly TRBD1 (6 bases). The CDR3 loop is CASSLFRTDNTEAFF. CDR3 sequence (DNA): TGTGCCAGCAGCTTATTTCGGACAGATAACACTGAAGCTTTCTTT.